This T cell receptor (beta chain) was obtained from a study of CD8 T cells in Susac syndrome. The CDR3 spans 17 residues. Germline V gene sequence: CDR1 LGHNA, CDR2 YNFKEQ. J gave up 0 bases and V 4 bases, and 8 bases lay outside the gene matches. When the RNA was reverse transcribed, random hexamers were used with an input of roughly 0.45 to 1 ug. In TCRdb, the immunoSEQ multiplex PCR reads were re-called with MiXCR into one record per CDR3 protein. The sample yields around 130,000 distinct CDR3 sequences, about 94% seen once. This chain connects TRBV4-2 to TRBJ1-3; 8 nucleotides line up with TRBD1. Material for sequencing was CD4+ T cells from PBMCs. The receptor comes from a human donor with multiple sclerosis. CDR3 region: CASSPVRTGSSGNTIYF. The CDR3 DNA reads as TGTGCCAGCAGCCCTGTTAGGACAGGGAGCTCTGGAAACACCATATATTTT.